Shown below are 23 T cell receptor beta chains from a single sample sequenced in a study of cytomegalovirus exposure and HLA in healthy donors. PCR employed 60 Vbeta and 13 Jbeta primers. Sequencing was performed with immunoSEQ multiplex PCR; in TCRdb, only in-frame clones are kept and a portion is missing. The sample has some 130,000 clones, approximately 87% seen once; the top ten hold less than 2%. The sample was PBMCs. The receptors were gathered from a man between 40 and 49 years old in good health and CMV-seronegative.

On this clone: At one boundary the junction diverges from the germline segment, which might be a read error. V is TRBV7-9 and J is TRBJ2-5; 13 bases match TRBD2. This CDR3 comprises 15 residues. Germline CDR1 is SEHNR and CDR2 is FQNEAQ (reference sequence). CDR3: CSSSFGTSGTETQYF. In nucleotides, the CDR3 is TGTTCCAGCAGCTTCGGGACTAGCGGGACGGAGACCCAGTACTTC.

The V and J genes are TRBV10-3 and TRBJ2-1, with 7 bases that match TRBD2. The junction had 11 bases not matched to a gene; V was cut back by 3 bases and J by 6 bases. Germline assignment: CDR1 ENHRY and CDR2 SYGVKD. CDR3 length: 16 amino acids. CDR3: CAISEAGSSGLNEQFF. CDR3 sequence (DNA): TGTGCCATCAGTGAAGCGGGGAGTAGCGGGCTCAATGAGCAGTTCTTC.

This chain connects TRBV7-2 to TRBJ2-5; D gene uncertain. Trimming stripped 5 bases from V and 5 bases from J, with 12 bases between. Germline V CDR1 and CDR2: SGHTA, FQGNSA. The CDR3 has 13 amino acids. The CDR3: CASSLRHPETQYF. In DNA form, the CDR3 reads TGTGCCAGCAGCCTTCGACATCCGGAGACCCAGTACTTC.

This chain links TRBV4-3 with TRBJ1-2; D may be TRBD1 (6 bases). With 1 base removed from V and 3 bases from J, the gap between germline ends came to 12 bases. The CDR3 length is 15 residues. CDR1 LGHNA and CDR2 YSLEER come from the germline V gene. CDR3 in DNA: TGCGCCAGCAGCCAAGGCCCCAGGGGAGACTATGGCTACACCTTC. This codes for CASSQGPRGDYGYTF.

The chain carries TRBV9 and TRBJ2-7, with TRBD1 matching over 10 bases. CDR1 is SGDLS and CDR2 is YYNGEE in the germline V gene. The CDR3 loop spans 15 amino acids. The junction had 6 bases not matched to a gene; V was cut back by 4 bases and J by 2 bases. CDR3 nucleotides: TGTGCCAGCAGCCTACGGGACAGGGGCCCCTACGAGCAGTACTTC. This encodes CASSLRDRGPYEQYF.

This sequence joins TRBV11-2 and TRBJ1-2; 10 nucleotides match TRBD1. This CDR3 is 14 amino acids long. V was pared by 5 bases and J by 7 bases, with 7 bases of the junction left unmatched. CDR1 and CDR2 (germline): SGHAT, FQNNGV. The CDR3 DNA sequence: TGTGCCAGCAGCATCGCCGGGACAGGGGTTGGCTACACCTTC. Protein: CASSIAGTGVGYTF.

As regards this clone: The conserved phenylalanine or tryptophan normally closing the CDR3 is absent here, so this likely arose from a read error. The CDR3: CASSYRQTYEQYL. The CDR3 DNA is TGTGCCAGCAGTTATCGACAGACATACGAGCAGTACCTC. V and J are TRBV11-2 and TRBJ2-7, with D perhaps TRBD1 (5 bases). The CDR3 spans 13 residues. The germline V and J ends were trimmed by 6 bases and 4 bases, with 13 bases remaining between them. CDR1 is SGHAT, CDR2 FQNNGV, per germline.

The chain couples TRBV4-1 to TRBJ1-5; D may be TRBD1 (6 bases). Germline V lookup: CDR1 MGHRA, CDR2 YSYEKL. V gave up 2 bases and J gave up 1 base, with 12 bases separating them. The CDR3 is 16 residues long. The CDR3 region has the DNA TGCGCCAGCAGCCAAATACAGGGCCTGAGCAATCAGCCCCAGCATTTT. This gives the protein CASSQIQGLSNQPQHF.

The chain joins TRBV7-6 to TRBJ2-1, with a weak D call TRBD2 (6 bases). Germline CDR1 and CDR2: SGHVS and FNYEAQ. The CDR3 has 16 residues. V shed 2 bases and J shed 1 base, with 12 bases lying between them. This CDR3 is CASSLMGGESYNEQFF. The CDR3 region has the DNA TGTGCCAGCAGCTTAATGGGGGGAGAGTCCTACAATGAGCAGTTCTTC.

This chain uses TRBV29-1 with TRBJ1-1; the match to TRBD1 covers 9 bases. The V segment lost 6 bases and the J segment 2 bases; nucleotides outside the gene matches: 10. Per germline, CDR1 SQVTM and CDR2 ANQGSEA. The CDR3 is made up of 15 amino acids. The DNA of the CDR3 is TGCAGCGTATCCCGGGACAGGGCCCAAAACACTGAAGCTTTCTTT. This translates into CSVSRDRAQNTEAFF.

V gene TRBV2 combines with J gene TRBJ2-2; 7 bases line up with TRBD2. Germline CDR1 and CDR2: SNHLY and FYNNEI. This CDR3 has 14 residues. Trimming at V came to 4 bases and at J to 3 bases, leaving 2 bases not matched to a gene. The CDR3, as DNA: TGTGCCAGCAGTGGGGAGGGTTACACCGGGGAGCTGTTTTTT. Translation: CASSGEGYTGELFF.

The chain uses TRBV4-1 and TRBJ2-1; D possibly corresponds to TRBD2 (5 bases). Trimming removed 0 bases from V and 10 bases from J, with 16 bases in between. CDR3 length: 15 amino acids. CDR1 MGHRA and CDR2 YSYEKL come from the germline V gene. CDR3 region: CASSQDQASRAEQFF. The CDR3 region has the DNA TGCGCCAGCAGCCAAGATCAGGCTAGCCGCGCGGAGCAGTTCTTC.

V gene TRBV4-1 combines with J gene TRBJ2-3; 10 nucleotides align to TRBD2. Germline CDR1 is MGHRA and CDR2 is YSYEKL. The V segment lost 8 bases and the J segment 2 bases; nucleotides outside the gene matches: 10. The CDR3 totals 16 residues. CDR3 amino acids: CASAVVSGRATDTQYF. The CDR3 coding sequence is TGCGCCAGCGCCGTGGTCAGCGGGAGGGCCACAGATACGCAGTATTTT.

The chain links TRBV2 to TRBJ2-7, with D hard to call. Trimming took 8 bases from V and 6 from J, leaving 17 bases between them. The CDR3 covers 13 residues. Germline loops: CDR1 SNHLY, CDR2 FYNNEI. CDR3 in DNA: TGTGCCAGCGACACCGGCACTTGGGCCGAGCAGTACTTC. It yields the protein CASDTGTWAEQYF.

The chain recombines TRBV28 with TRBJ2-6, with D unclear. CDR1 MDHEN and CDR2 SYDVKM come from the germline V gene. The CDR3 runs to 15 residues. The ends were cut back, 11 bases at V and 1 base at J, with 15 bases in the middle. The DNA of the CDR3 is TGTGCCGTTTGTGGCCTCGCATCTGGGGCCAACGTCCTGACTTTC. Protein: CAVCGLASGANVLTF.

A few counts support this clone. The V and J genes are TRBV11-1 and TRBJ2-5; no clear D. The better agreement between TRBJ2-7 and the DNA end casts doubt on the J call. The CDR3 sequence is 16 residues long. Germline assignment: CDR1 SGHAT and CDR2 FQDESV (reference sequence). The CDR3 DNA reads as TGTGCCAGCAGCTTTTTCGCGGCCGCAAATCTCAACGAGCAGTACTTC. As protein: CASSFFAAANLNEQYF.

The chain combines TRBV18 with TRBJ2-7; 7 nucleotides match TRBD1. The CDR3 is 14 amino acids. After removal of 4 bases from V and 2 bases from J, the junction contained 5 bases not matched to a gene. In germline, CDR1 is KGHSH, CDR2 LQKENI. CDR3 coding DNA: TGTGCCAGCTCACTAGGGCAGGGGGCCTACGAGCAGTACTTC. This translates into CASSLGQGAYEQYF.

This clone has just one count. This chain connects TRBV5-1 to TRBJ2-2; TRBD2 is a possible D gene (5 bases). Trimming removed 4 bases from V and 2 bases from J, with 15 bases in between. The germline V gene encodes CDR1 SGHRS and CDR2 YFSETQ. The CDR3 loop spans 16 amino acids. CDR3 sequence: CASSARTASNTGELFF. Here the CDR3 DNA reads TGCGCCAGCAGCGCCAGGACTGCTTCTAACACCGGGGAGCTGTTTTTT. The full variable domain, in which reference TRBV5-1 and TRBJ2-2 provide the parts outside the CDR3, is KAGVTQTPRYLIKTRGQQVTLSCSPISGHRSVSWYQQTPGQGLQFLFEYFSETQRNKGNFPGRFSGRQFSNSRSEMNVSTLELGDSALYLCASSARTASNTGELFFGEGSRLTVL.

Remarks on this clone: An end of the junction differs from the germline gene, which may be a read error. This sequence joins TRBV29-1 and TRBJ2-3; 7 bases fit TRBD2. The CDR3 length is 11 residues. The V gene's germline CDR1 is SQVTM and CDR2 ANQGSEA. The DNA of the CDR3 is TGCAGCGTGGAAGGGACTAACACGCAGTATTTT. Amino acids: CSVEGTNTQYF.

The chain joins TRBV30 to TRBJ1-1, with 9 bases that match TRBD1. V lost 1 base to trimming and J lost 0 bases; unmatched junction nucleotides: 6. The CDR3 spans 16 residues. Germline assignment: CDR1 GTSNPN and CDR2 SVGIG (reference sequence). This CDR3 reads CAWSAGWTGVNTEAFF. In nucleotides, the CDR3 is TGTGCCTGGAGTGCCGGATGGACAGGGGTGAACACTGAAGCTTTCTTT.

The chain combines TRBV7-9 with TRBJ2-7; weak D call: TRBD1 (6 bases). CDR1 and CDR2 (germline): SEHNR, FQNEAQ (reference sequence). Trimming stripped 5 bases from V and 0 bases from J, with 14 bases between. This CDR3 has 15 residues. CDR3 amino acids: CASSVGQILSYEQYF. CDR3 bases: TGTGCCAGCAGCGTAGGACAGATCCTCTCCTACGAGCAGTACTTC. Variable domain in full (rest from reference TRBV7-9 and TRBJ2-7): DTGVSQNPRHKITKRGQNVTFRCDPISEHNRLYWYRQTLGQGPEFLTYFQNEAQLEKSRLLSDRFSAERPKGSFSTLEIQRTEQGDSAMYLCASSVGQILSYEQYFGPGTRLTVT.

The chain uses TRBV2 and TRBJ2-7, with D possibly matching TRBD1 (5 bases). CDR1 and CDR2 from the germline V gene are SNHLY and FYNNEI. V was cut by 1 base and J by 0 bases, with 7 bases left in between. The CDR3 is 14 residues long. CDR3 sequence (DNA): TGTGCCAGCAGTGAAGAGGGGTTCTCCTACGAGCAGTACTTC. This encodes CASSEEGFSYEQYF.

The CDR3 DNA reads as TGTGCCAGCAGTGACCTAGACAGGATCAATCAGCCCCAGCATTTT. Its protein product is CASSDLDRINQPQHF. The V gene is TRBV6-6, the J gene TRBJ1-5; TRBD1 is a possible D gene (6 bases). This CDR3 comprises 15 residues. The germline CDR1 and CDR2 sequences are MNHNY and SVGAGI (reference sequence). Trimming cost V 5 bases and J 3 bases, with 14 bases left between them.